The 20 T cell receptor beta chains presented below share a single source sample, sequenced in a study of glioma-infiltrating T cells. TCR alpha and beta CDR3 regions were amplified from RNA using iRepertoire nested multiplex PCR. MiXCR, applied by TCRdb to the multiplex PCR reads, yields one record per CDR3 protein. The sample contains about 130,000 distinct CDR3 sequences, approximately 26% of which appear only once. Material: glioma tissue, nonneoplastic brain tissue, or PBMCs (not recorded which). The receptors stem from a human donor with low-grade glioma or glioblastoma, undergoing nonglioma brain surgery, or in good health (not recorded which).

The chain links TRBV24-1 to TRBJ2-1; 11 bases match TRBD2. There are 18 residues in the CDR3. Trimming at V came to 4 bases and at J to 0 bases, leaving 7 bases not matched to a gene. CDR1 KGHDR and CDR2 SFDVKD come from the germline V gene. The CDR3 region is CATSDYGTSGSSYNEQFF. The CDR3 nucleotides are TGTGCCACCAGTGACTACGGGACTAGCGGAAGCTCCTACAATGAGCAGTTCTTC.

This clonotype was seen ten or more times. The genes are TRBV15 and TRBJ2-1, with D perhaps matching TRBD1 or TRBD2 (6 bases each). The germline V and J ends were trimmed by 1 base and 5 bases, with 12 bases remaining between them. CDR1 is LNHNV, CDR2 YYDKDF, per germline (reference sequence). The CDR3 loop spans 15 amino acids. CDR3 DNA: TGTGCCACCAGCAGAGGGGGGGCCCCCCACAATGAGCAGTTCTTC. Amino acids: CATSRGGAPHNEQFF.

The chain uses TRBV2 and TRBJ1-5; tentative D call: TRBD1 (6 bases). The CDR3 covers 14 residues. The germline V and J ends were trimmed by 8 bases and 2 bases, with 13 bases remaining between them. The germline gives CDR1 SNHLY, CDR2 FYNNEI. The CDR3 DNA follows: TGTGCCAGCGTAGGGACATCTGGCAATCAGCCCCAGCATTTT. Residues: CASVGTSGNQPQHF.

J is TRBJ2-5 and V is TRBV6-1; 8 nucleotides match TRBD1. The CDR3 is 17 amino acids. Germline V gene lookup returns CDR1 MNHNS and CDR2 SASEGT. The J segment lost 1 base and the V segment lost 5 bases, leaving 12 bases of the junction unmatched. Written as DNA, the CDR3 is TGTGCCAGCAGTTCTCGATTGGACAGGGCTTCCCAAGAGACCCAGTACTTC. Its translation is CASSSRLDRASQETQYF.

Many counts were recorded for this clonotype. V usage is TRBV6-1 and J usage is TRBJ1-4, with D unclear. CDR1 and CDR2 (germline): MNHNS, SASEGT. Trimming pared 5 bases from V and 7 bases from J, leaving 11 bases between. The CDR3 is made up of 13 amino acids. In DNA form, the CDR3 reads TGTGCCAGCAGTCCGGCAACCGCTGAAAAACTGTTTTTT. It specifies CASSPATAEKLFF.

The rearrangement uses TRBV4-2 and TRBJ1-2; D possibly corresponds to TRBD1 (5 bases). Per the germline V gene, CDR1 is LGHNA and CDR2 is YNFKEQ. Between the trimmed V and J ends, which lost 0 bases and 3 bases, there was a span of 20 bases. The CDR3 covers 18 residues. The CDR3: CASSQDWQGTRGDYGYTF. The CDR3 DNA reads as TGTGCCAGCAGCCAAGATTGGCAGGGCACGCGAGGGGACTATGGCTACACCTTC.

This clonotype was seen once. No conserved phenylalanine or tryptophan is present at the end of the CDR3, so a read error is the likely explanation. The J gene is TRBJ1-5, the V gene TRBV19; D unresolved. The germline CDR1 and CDR2 sequences are LNHDA and SQIVND (reference sequence). Trimming removed 7 bases from V and 4 bases from J, with 8 bases in between. The CDR3 spans 12 residues. CDR3 sequence: CASMVGNQPQHL. The CDR3, as DNA: TGTGCCAGTATGGTTGGAAATCAGCCCCAGCATCTT.

This clonotype was seen ten or more times. This rearrangement joins TRBV6-1 to TRBJ2-3; D may be TRBD1 (6 bases). The CDR3 covers 15 residues. Germline loops: CDR1 MNHNS, CDR2 SASEGT. Trimming stripped 6 bases from V and 1 base from J, with 14 bases between. The CDR3 bases are TGTGCCAGCAGCCCGGTTGAGGGGGGCACAGATACGCAGTATTTT. This sequence encodes CASSPVEGGTDTQYF.

There are many counts of this clonotype. The CDR3 sequence: CASSPIVSGANVLTF. The DNA of the CDR3 is TGTGCCAGCAGCCCGATCGTCTCTGGGGCCAACGTCCTGACTTTC. This chain links TRBV7-9 with TRBJ2-6; D not resolved. The CDR3 loop spans 15 amino acids. The germline V gene encodes CDR1 SEHNR and CDR2 FQNEAQ (reference sequence). The V end was cut by 5 bases, the J end by 0 bases, with 8 bases between.

This clonotype was detected once. DNA of the CDR3: TGTGCCAGCTCACCAAGGACAGGGGCTAGCACAGATACGCAGTATTTT. Protein sequence: CASSPRTGASTDTQYF. This rearrangement joins TRBV18 to TRBJ2-3, with 9 bases matching TRBD1. Germline V gene data show CDR1 as KGHSH and CDR2 as LQKENI. V dropped 2 bases and J dropped 0; count of bases not matched to a gene: 3. The CDR3 runs to 16 residues.

This sequence joins TRBV24-1 and TRBJ2-2; possible D gene TRBD1, 5 bases. The CDR3 is 12 amino acids. Germline CDR1 reads KGHDR; CDR2 reads SFDVKD. Deletions cut 9 bases from V and 4 bases from J, with 8 bases between. The CDR3: CATGQGTGELFF. For the CDR3, the DNA is TGTGCCACCGGGCAGGGCACCGGGGAGCTGTTTTTT.

The sample holds many counts of this clonotype. The rearrangement links TRBV7-2 to TRBJ1-1; D is possibly TRBD1 (6 bases). V was cut by 5 bases and J by 1 base, with 8 bases left in between. The germline V gene has CDR1 SGHTA and CDR2 FQGNSA. This CDR3 is built from 13 residues. The CDR3 reads CASSKQGNTEAFF. CDR3 DNA: TGTGCCAGCAGCAAACAGGGGAACACTGAAGCTTTCTTT.

This rearrangement joins TRBV18 to TRBJ1-4; D is perhaps TRBD1 (5 bases). Deletions cut 3 bases from V and 1 base from J, with 15 bases between. This CDR3 is 17 amino acids long. Germline V lookup: CDR1 KGHSH, CDR2 LQKENI. CDR3 nucleotides: TGTGCCAGCTCACCCCCCGAAGCGGGGGGAACTAATGAAAAACTGTTTTTT. Its protein is CASSPPEAGGTNEKLFF.

This clonotype was found a few times. The rearrangement links TRBV28 to TRBJ2-4, with TRBD1 identical over 11 bases. Germline CDR1 reads MDHEN; CDR2 reads SYDVKM. V gave up 8 bases and J gave up 2 bases; unmatched junction bases: 5. The CDR3 runs to 15 residues. The CDR3 loop is CASGGQGATKNIQYF. Written as DNA, the CDR3 is TGTGCCAGCGGTGGACAGGGGGCTACCAAAAACATTCAGTACTTC.

V usage is TRBV25-1 and J usage is TRBJ1-4; D uncertain. The CDR3 length is 15 residues. CDR1 MGHDK and CDR2 SYGVNS come from the germline V gene. The V end was cut by 6 bases, the J end by 7 bases, with 18 bases between. Here the CDR3 reads CASSEPARRGEKLFF. In DNA form, the CDR3 reads TGTGCCAGCAGCGAGCCGGCGAGACGCGGTGAAAAACTGTTTTTT.

This clonotype was seen just once. The chain couples TRBV7-9 to TRBJ2-3; 7 positions match TRBD2. This CDR3 comprises 15 residues. With 5 bases clipped from V and 7 bases from J, the junction kept 12 bases outside the gene matches. The germline gives CDR1 SEHNR, CDR2 FQNEAQ (reference sequence). CDR3 residues: CASSHSWGSGNTQYF. For the CDR3, the DNA is TGTGCCAGCAGCCATAGCTGGGGGAGCGGGAATACGCAGTATTTT.

This sequence joins TRBV7-9 and TRBJ2-1; D remains ambiguous. Deletions cut 1 base from V and 9 bases from J, with 10 bases between. The CDR3 extends over 13 amino acids. Germline loops: CDR1 SEHNR, CDR2 FQNEAQ (reference sequence). The CDR3 loop is CASSLDLFGEQFF. In DNA, the CDR3 is TGTGCCAGCAGCTTAGATCTTTTTGGTGAGCAGTTCTTC.

CDR3 nucleotide sequence: TGCAGCGTTGAGATGGGCCAGGAGACCCAGTACTTC. It translates to CSVEMGQETQYF. The chain uses TRBV29-1 and TRBJ2-5, with D uncertain. V was shortened by 3 bases and J by 5 bases, with 10 bases between the two germline ends. The CDR3 sequence is 12 residues long. The germline V gene encodes CDR1 SQVTM and CDR2 ANQGSEA.

On this clonotype: This could be a read error, since a much larger clone is one nucleotide away. J is TRBJ1-3 and V is TRBV15; D not resolved. The CDR3 length is 16 residues. V was clipped by 2 bases and J by 0 bases, with 11 bases between them. CDR1 is LNHNV, CDR2 YYDKDF, per germline (reference sequence). For the CDR3, the DNA is TGTGCCACCAGCAGACGAGGGAAAGGCTCTGGAAACACCATATATTTT. Translation gives CATSRRGKGSGNTIYF.

A remark on this clonotype: The junction differs from germline at one of its ends, possibly a read error. The chain has TRBV29-1 and TRBJ1-1; D may be TRBD1 (5 bases). Germline loops: CDR1 SQVTM, CDR2 ANQGSEA. This CDR3 contains 11 residues. The CDR3 DNA reads as TGCAGCGTCCTCAGCGGGACTGGAGCTTTCTTT. Its translation: CSVLSGTGAFF.